This T cell receptor (beta chain) comes out of a study of shared clonotypes between healthy human individuals. At the level of the study: The donor group consisted of a couple of women and a few men, aged 18 to 49. Per donor, three plates held CD4 naive cells, three held CD4 memory, two held CD8 naive and one held CD8 memory.

Clones were sequenced by immunoSEQ multiplex PCR, and TCRdb holds only the in-frame ones, with some missing. The sample yields some 2,500,000 clones, 92% seen once. Broader study findings: Clonotype sharing among donors likely depends on sequencing depth.

All donors were Caucasian adults living in Nashville, Tennessee. Remarks on this clone: Its antigen is undetermined.

The CDR3 totals 15 residues. CDR1 and CDR2 from the germline V gene are SGHKS and YYEKEE (reference sequence). The V and J ends lost 4 bases and 0 bases respectively, with 13 bases between them. The genes are TRBV5-5 and TRBJ1-1; D ambiguous. Material: naive CD4+ T cells from PBMCs. Subset given: CD45RA+ positively selected. The clonotype originates from a young man in good health. Some clones in this sample may be carry-over from other donors' samples. CDR3 bases: TGTGCCAGCAGCCTAGATGGACGGCTGAACACTGAAGCTTTCTTT. Its translation is CASSLDGRLNTEAFF.